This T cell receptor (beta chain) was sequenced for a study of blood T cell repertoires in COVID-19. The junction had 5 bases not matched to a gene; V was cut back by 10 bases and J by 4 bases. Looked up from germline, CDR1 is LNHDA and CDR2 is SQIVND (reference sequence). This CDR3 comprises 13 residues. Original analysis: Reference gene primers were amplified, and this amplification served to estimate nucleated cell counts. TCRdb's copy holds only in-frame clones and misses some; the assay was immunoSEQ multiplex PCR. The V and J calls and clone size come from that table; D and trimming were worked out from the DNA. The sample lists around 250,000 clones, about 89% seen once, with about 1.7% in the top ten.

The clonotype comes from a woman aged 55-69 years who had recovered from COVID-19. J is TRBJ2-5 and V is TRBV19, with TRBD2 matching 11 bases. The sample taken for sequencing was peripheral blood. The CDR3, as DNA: TGTGCCACTACCGGGACTAGCGGAGAGACCCAGTACTTC. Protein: CATTGTSGETQYF.